The next 4 T cell receptor beta chains were all read from a single sample in a study of vaccination and CD4 T cells after COVID-19. An Oncomine TCR Beta short-read assay was used to sequence the DNA from cultured CD4+ T cells. Via MiXCR, TCRdb re-called the PCR reads, giving one row per CDR3 protein. This sample has about 5,600 distinct CDR3 sequences, with about two fifths found just once. These receptors lack a known antigen. Sample treatment: approximately nine-day PBMC culture with coronavirus spike peptide pools or control peptides (ViraFEST assay). The specimen sequenced was CD4+ T cells from blood, cultured in vitro. These receptors came from a human donor who had recovered from COVID-19.

This clonotype has a handful of counts. The CDR3 region has the DNA TGCAGTGCCGCCCCGGGGACTGAAGCTTTCTTT. Its translation: CSAAPGTEAFF. The V call is TRBV20-1, the J call TRBJ1-1; D unclear. The CDR3 extends over 11 amino acids. Germline V gene sequence: CDR1 DFQATT, CDR2 SNEGSKA (reference sequence). V lost 6 bases, J lost 5 bases, and 10 bases lay in between.

The chain has TRBV27 and TRBJ1-2, with TRBD1 as a possible D gene (6 bases). From germline, CDR1 is MNHEY and CDR2 SMNVEV (reference sequence). This CDR3 is built from 11 residues. Trimming left V 10 bases short and J 8 bases short, with 14 bases between. CDR3 loop: CATQGGGGYTF. The CDR3, as DNA: TGTGCCACTCAAGGGGGGGGAGGCTACACCTTC.

By proportion, this clonotype is medium-sized. The V call is TRBV20-1, the J call TRBJ2-3; the D is unclear. Trimming took 5 bases from V and 6 from J, leaving 6 bases between them. CDR3 size: 10 residues. Germline CDR1 is DFQATT and CDR2 is SNEGSKA (reference sequence). CDR3 in amino acids: CSAYSDTQYF. Here the CDR3 DNA reads TGCAGTGCTTACAGTGATACGCAGTATTTT.

This clonotype was counted a few times. The chain is built from TRBV7-9 and TRBJ1-1; D is undetermined. The CDR3 length is 13 residues. CDR1 is SEHNR and CDR2 is FQNEAQ in the germline V gene (reference sequence). V dropped 0 bases and J dropped 3 bases, with 5 bases sitting between them. The CDR3 spells CASSLASDTEAFF. The CDR3 nucleotides are TGTGCCAGCAGCTTAGCGTCCGACACTGAAGCTTTCTTT.